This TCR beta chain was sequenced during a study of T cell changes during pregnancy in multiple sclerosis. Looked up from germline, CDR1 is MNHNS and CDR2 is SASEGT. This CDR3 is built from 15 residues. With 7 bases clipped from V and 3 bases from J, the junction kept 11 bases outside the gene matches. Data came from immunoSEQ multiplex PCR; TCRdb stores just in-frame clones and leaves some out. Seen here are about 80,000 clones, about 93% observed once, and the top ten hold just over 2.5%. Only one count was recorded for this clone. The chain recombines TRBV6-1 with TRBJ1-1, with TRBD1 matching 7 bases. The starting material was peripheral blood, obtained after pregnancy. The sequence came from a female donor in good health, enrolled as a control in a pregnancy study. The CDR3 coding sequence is TGTGCCAGCACCTGGGGTGACAGGGTGGACACTGAAGCTTTCTTT. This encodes CASTWGDRVDTEAFF.